This entry lists 5 T cell receptor beta chains sequenced from one sample in a study of blood T cells in healthy people across ages. Primers used in a second PCR of roughly 6 to 11 cycles were a sample-barcoded 5' primer and a J-beta primer mix. TCRdb reprocessed the 5' RACE reads with MiXCR, giving one entry per CDR3 protein. There are 540,000 or so distinct CDR3 sequences in the sample; 47% occur only once, and about 22% lies in the top ten. The sample consisted of blood. These receptors were obtained from a man aged 80 or over in good health.

The rearrangement uses TRBV20-1 and TRBJ2-1; D gene ambiguous. The CDR3 sequence is 15 residues long. Germline assignment: CDR1 DFQATT and CDR2 SNEGSKA (reference sequence). Between the trimmed V and J ends, which lost 6 bases and 0 bases, there was a span of 15 bases. In nucleotides, the CDR3 is TGCAGTGCGCACCCATCTATGCGCTCCTACAATGAGCAGTTCTTC. Protein product: CSAHPSMRSYNEQFF.

The genes are TRBV9 and TRBJ1-4; 7 bases agree with TRBD1. Looked up from germline, CDR1 is SGDLS and CDR2 is YYNGEE. The CDR3 is made up of 16 amino acids. J gave up 0 bases and V 0 bases, and 2 bases lay outside the gene matches. CDR3 DNA sequence: TGTGCCAGCAGCGTAGGGGACAGCCCAACTAATGAAAAACTGTTTTTT. Its translation is CASSVGDSPTNEKLFF.

The chain is built from TRBV25-1 and TRBJ2-1; TRBD2 matches 10 bases. Losses at the gene ends were 6 bases for V and 6 bases for J; bases not matched to a gene: 8. CDR3 length: 15 residues. Germline V gene lookup returns CDR1 MGHDK and CDR2 SYGVNS. The CDR3 region has the DNA TGTGCCAGCAGCCAGCGGGGGGGGAATCGCAATGAGCAGTTCTTC. Translated, it gives CASSQRGGNRNEQFF.

The chain is built from TRBV9 and TRBJ2-1; either TRBD1 or TRBD2 may supply D (5 bases each). This CDR3 contains 16 residues. CDR1 and CDR2 from the germline V gene are SGDLS and YYNGEE. The V end lost 3 bases, the J end lost 1 base, and 14 bases lay between the germline ends. The CDR3 protein is CASSGLLGQSYNEQFF. CDR3 DNA sequence: TGTGCCAGCAGCGGCCTACTAGGACAATCCTACAATGAGCAGTTCTTC.

The V call is TRBV6-5, the J call TRBJ1-6, with 8 bases lining up with TRBD1. Germline values: CDR1 MNHEY, CDR2 SVGAGI. The CDR3 runs 16 residues. Trimming at V came to 3 bases and at J to 5 bases, leaving 6 bases not matched to a gene. The CDR3 spells CASSYGQGANNSPLHF. As DNA, the CDR3 is TGTGCCAGCAGTTATGGTCAGGGGGCAAATAATTCACCCCTCCACTTT.